This T cell receptor (beta chain) was obtained from a study of T cell responses to AZD1222 COVID-19 vaccine. The repertoire was sequenced with immunoSEQ multiplex PCR; TCRdb's copy has only in-frame clones and lacks some. This sample has around 180,000 clones, with 80% to 95% found just once. V lost 0 bases to trimming and J lost 3 bases; unmatched junction nucleotides: 6. The germline CDR1 and CDR2 sequences are LGHDT and YNNKEL (reference sequence). The length of the CDR3 is 16 residues. Findings and limits, study-wide: Spike-specific TCR breadth rose after two AZD1222 doses, and depth rose as well. Within unmutated variant regions lay the reported targets of nearly half of spike-specific TCRs. Repertoire samples came only from after the peak T cell response.

Worth noting for this clone: Its antigen is unknown.

The receptor comes from an adult in good health. The V and J genes are TRBV3-1 (or the pseudogene TRBV3-2) and TRBJ2-7; 9 nucleotides align to TRBD2. Source: peripheral blood, taken on day 0 of AZD1222 vaccination. Here the CDR3 DNA reads TGTGCCAGCAGCCAAGACGCCGGGACTAGCCTCTACGAGCAGTACTTC. Residues: CASSQDAGTSLYEQYF.